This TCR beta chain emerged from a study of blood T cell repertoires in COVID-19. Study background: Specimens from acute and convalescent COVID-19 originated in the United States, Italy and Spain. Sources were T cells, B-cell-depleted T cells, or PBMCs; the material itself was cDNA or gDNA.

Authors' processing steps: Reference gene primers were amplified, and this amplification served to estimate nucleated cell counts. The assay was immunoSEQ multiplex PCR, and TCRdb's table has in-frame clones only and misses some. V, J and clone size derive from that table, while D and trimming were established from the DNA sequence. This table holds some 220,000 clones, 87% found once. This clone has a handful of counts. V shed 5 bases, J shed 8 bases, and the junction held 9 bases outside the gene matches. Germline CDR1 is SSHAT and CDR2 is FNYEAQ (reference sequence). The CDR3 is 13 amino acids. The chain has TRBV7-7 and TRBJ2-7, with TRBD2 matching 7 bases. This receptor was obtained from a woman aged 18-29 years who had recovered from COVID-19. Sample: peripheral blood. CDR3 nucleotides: TGTGCCAGCAGCACCAGCGCCGGGAGGCAGCAGTACTTC. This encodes CASSTSAGRQQYF.